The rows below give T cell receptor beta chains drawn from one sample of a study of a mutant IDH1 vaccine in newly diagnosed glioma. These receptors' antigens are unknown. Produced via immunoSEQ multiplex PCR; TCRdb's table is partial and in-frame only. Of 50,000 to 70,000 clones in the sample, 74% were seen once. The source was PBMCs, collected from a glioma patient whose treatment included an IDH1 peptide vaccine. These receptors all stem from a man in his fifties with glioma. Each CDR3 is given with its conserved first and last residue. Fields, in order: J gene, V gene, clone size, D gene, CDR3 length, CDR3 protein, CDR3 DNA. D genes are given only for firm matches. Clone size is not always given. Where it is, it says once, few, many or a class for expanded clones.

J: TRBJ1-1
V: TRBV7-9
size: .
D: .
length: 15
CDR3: CASSLGTGVNTEAFF
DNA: TGTGCCAGCAGCTTAGGAACAGGAGTGAACACTGAAGCTTTCTTT

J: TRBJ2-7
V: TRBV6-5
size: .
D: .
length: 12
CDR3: CASSPPGVEQYF
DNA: TGTGCCAGCAGTCCTCCCGGAGTCGAGCAGTACTTC

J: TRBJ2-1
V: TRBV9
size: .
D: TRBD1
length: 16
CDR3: CASRVNRDRAYNEQFF
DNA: TGTGCCAGCAGAGTTAACCGGGACAGGGCCTACAATGAGCAGTTCTTC

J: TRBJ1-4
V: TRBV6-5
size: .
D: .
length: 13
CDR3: CASSFTPGEKLFF
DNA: TGTGCCAGCAGTTTTACTCCAGGTGAAAAACTGTTTTTT

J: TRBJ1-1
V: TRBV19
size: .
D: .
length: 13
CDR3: CASSIKEGTEAFF
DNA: TGTGCCAGTAGTATAAAGGAGGGGACTGAAGCTTTCTTT

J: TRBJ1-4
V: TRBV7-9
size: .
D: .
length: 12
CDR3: CASRGASEKLFF
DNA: TGTGCCAGCCGGGGCGCATCTGAAAAACTGTTTTTT

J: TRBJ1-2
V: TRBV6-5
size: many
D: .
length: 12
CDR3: CASRGDLYGYTF
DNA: TGTGCCAGCCGGGGGGACCTCTATGGCTACACCTTC

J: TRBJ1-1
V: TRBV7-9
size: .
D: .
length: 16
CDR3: CASSSWKISWNTEAFF
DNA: TGTGCCAGCAGCTCCTGGAAGATTAGTTGGAACACTGAAGCTTTCTTT

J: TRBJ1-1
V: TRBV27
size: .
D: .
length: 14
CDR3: CASSHWGGNTEAFF
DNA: TGTGCCAGCAGTCATTGGGGGGGGAACACTGAAGCTTTCTTT

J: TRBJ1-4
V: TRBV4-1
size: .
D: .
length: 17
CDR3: CASSQDRWQGSNEKLFF
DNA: TGCGCCAGCAGCCAAGATCGTTGGCAGGGGAGTAATGAAAAACTGTTTTTT

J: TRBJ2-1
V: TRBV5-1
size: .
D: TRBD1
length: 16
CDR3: CASSLLGTGRGNEQFF
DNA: TGCGCCAGCAGCCTGTTAGGGACAGGGAGAGGCAATGAGCAGTTCTTC

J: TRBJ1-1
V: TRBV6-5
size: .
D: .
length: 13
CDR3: CASSQSISTEAFF
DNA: TGTGCCAGCAGTCAGAGTATAAGTACTGAAGCTTTCTTT

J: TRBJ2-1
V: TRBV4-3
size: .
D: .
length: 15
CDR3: CASSQDAQGKDEQFF
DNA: TGCGCCAGCAGCCAAGATGCCCAGGGGAAGGATGAGCAGTTCTTC

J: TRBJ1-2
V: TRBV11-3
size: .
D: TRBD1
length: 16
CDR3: CASSLAGGDRVCGYTF
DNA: TGTGCCAGCAGCTTAGCCGGGGGGGACAGGGTTTGTGGCTACACCTTC

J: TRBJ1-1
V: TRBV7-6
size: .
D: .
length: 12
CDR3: CASSPQRGEAFF
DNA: TGTGCCAGCAGCCCACAGAGGGGGGAAGCTTTCTTT

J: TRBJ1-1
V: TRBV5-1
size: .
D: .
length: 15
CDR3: CASSREQGSNTEAFF
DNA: TGCGCCAGCAGCCGCGAACAGGGTAGTAACACTGAAGCTTTCTTT

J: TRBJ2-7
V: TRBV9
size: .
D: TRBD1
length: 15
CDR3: CASSADWTGRYEQYF
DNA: TGTGCCAGCAGCGCGGACTGGACAGGGCGCTACGAGCAGTACTTC

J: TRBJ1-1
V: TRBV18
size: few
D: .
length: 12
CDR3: CASSPQGAEAFF
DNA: TGTGCCAGCTCACCACAGGGAGCCGAAGCTTTCTTT

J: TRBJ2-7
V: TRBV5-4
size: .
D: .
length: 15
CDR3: CASSENKGSSYEQYF
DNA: TGTGCCAGCAGCGAAAACAAAGGCTCCTCCTACGAGCAGTACTTC

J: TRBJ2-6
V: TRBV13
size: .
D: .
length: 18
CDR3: CASSLEVRGMSGANVLTF
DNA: TGTGCCAGCAGCTTAGAGGTTAGGGGGATGTCTGGGGCCAACGTCCTGACTTTC

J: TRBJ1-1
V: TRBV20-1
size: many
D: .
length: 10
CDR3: CSVLDTEAFF
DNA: TGCAGTGTCCTGGACACTGAAGCTTTCTTT

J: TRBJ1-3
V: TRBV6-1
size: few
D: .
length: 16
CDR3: CASSGSPRPSGNTIYF
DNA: TGTGCCAGCAGTGGGTCGCCTCGCCCCTCTGGAAACACCATATATTTT

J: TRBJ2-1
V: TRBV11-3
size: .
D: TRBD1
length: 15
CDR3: CASSTGTGGFDEQFF
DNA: TGTGCCAGCAGCACCGGGACAGGGGGCTTTGATGAGCAGTTCTTC

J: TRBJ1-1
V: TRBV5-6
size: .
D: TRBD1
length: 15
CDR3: CASSFGGQGRSEAFF
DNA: TGTGCCAGCAGCTTCGGCGGACAGGGAAGGTCTGAAGCTTTCTTT

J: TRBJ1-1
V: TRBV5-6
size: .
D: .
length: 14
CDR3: CASSDVSGATEAFF
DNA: TGTGCCAGCAGCGACGTCTCGGGGGCCACTGAAGCTTTCTTT

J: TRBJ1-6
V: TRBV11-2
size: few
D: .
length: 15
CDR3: CASCPRAGGNSPLHF
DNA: TGTGCCAGCTGCCCACGGGCAGGCGGTAATTCACCCCTCCACTTT

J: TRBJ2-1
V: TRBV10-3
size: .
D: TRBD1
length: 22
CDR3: CAISTIRLRQGYSRRNYNEQFF
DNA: TGTGCCATCAGTACTATAAGATTGAGACAGGGTTATTCGCGGAGAAACTACAATGAGCAGTTCTTC

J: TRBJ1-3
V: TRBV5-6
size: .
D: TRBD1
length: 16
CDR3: CASSYSGTGVGNTIYF
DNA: TGTGCCAGCAGCTATTCCGGGACAGGGGTAGGAAACACCATATATTTT

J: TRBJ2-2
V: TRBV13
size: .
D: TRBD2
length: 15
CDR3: CASSLGLRATGELFF
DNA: TGTGCCAGCAGCTTGGGACTAAGGGCCACCGGGGAGCTGTTTTTT

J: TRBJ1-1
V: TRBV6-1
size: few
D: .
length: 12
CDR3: CASSPMGTEAFF
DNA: TGTGCCAGCAGTCCTATGGGAACTGAAGCTTTCTTT

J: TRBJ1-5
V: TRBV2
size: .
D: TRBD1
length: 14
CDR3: CASSRDRENQPQHF
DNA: TGTGCCAGCAGTCGGGACAGGGAAAATCAGCCCCAGCATTTT

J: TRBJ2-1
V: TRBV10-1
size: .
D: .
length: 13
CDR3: CASRPRQVNEQFF
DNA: TGCGCCAGCAGGCCTCGACAGGTCAATGAGCAGTTCTTC

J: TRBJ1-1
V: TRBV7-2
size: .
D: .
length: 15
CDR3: CASSLRLNMGAEAFF
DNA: TGTGCCAGCAGCTTACGACTAAATATGGGGGCTGAAGCTTTCTTT

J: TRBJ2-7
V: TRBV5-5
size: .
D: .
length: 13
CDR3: CASSFGDRYEQYF
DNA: TGTGCCAGCAGCTTTGGCGATCGCTACGAGCAGTACTTC

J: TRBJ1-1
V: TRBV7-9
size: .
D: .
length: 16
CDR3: CASSLAFGLRNTEAFF
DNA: TGTGCCAGCAGCTTGGCATTCGGGCTACGGAACACTGAAGCTTTCTTT

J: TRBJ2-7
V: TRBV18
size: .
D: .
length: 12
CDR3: CASSPSSYEQYF
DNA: TGTGCCAGCTCACCGAGCTCCTACGAGCAGTACTTC

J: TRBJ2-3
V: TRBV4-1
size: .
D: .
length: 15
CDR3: CASSQETGDTDTQYF
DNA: TGCGCCAGCAGCCAAGAAACGGGGGACACAGATACGCAGTATTTT